A single sample is the source of the 10 T cell receptor beta chains below, sequenced in a study of vaccination effects on CD4 cells after COVID-19. Generated by immunoSEQ multiplex PCR, the TCRdb table keeps only in-frame clones and is missing some. The sample holds about 34,000 clones; about three quarters are singletons and the top ten take around 6.6%. Subsequent to roughly 9 days of culture, CD4+ T cells were isolated. PCR showed that the person got SARS-CoV-2 infection at some point between March and December 2020. Participants were given two doses of BNT162b2 or mRNA-1273 vaccine. These receptors' targets are unknown. Specimen: CD4+ T cells from PBMCs cultured without peptide, collected after COVID-19 vaccination. The receptors stem from a human donor who had a prior SARS-CoV-2 infection.

The gene calls are TRBV3-1 (or the pseudogene TRBV3-2) and TRBJ2-7, with D perhaps given as TRBD1 or TRBD2 (5 bases each). V was trimmed by 2 bases and J by 2 bases, leaving 13 bases between them. Germline V gives CDR1 LGHDT, CDR2 YNNKEL (reference sequence). CDR3 length: 15 amino acids. The CDR3 bases are TGTGCCAGCAGCCAATATGGGGGACGAGCCTACGAGCAGTACTTC. It yields the protein CASSQYGGRAYEQYF.

The chain combines TRBV11-2 with TRBJ1-1; 7 positions match TRBD1. The CDR3 is made up of 14 amino acids. Losses at the gene ends were 5 bases for V and 1 base for J; bases not matched to a gene: 4. Germline V gene sequence: CDR1 SGHAT, CDR2 FQNNGV. CDR3 coding DNA: TGTGCCAGCAGCACGTACAGGGGGAACACTGAAGCTTTCTTT. Translated: CASSTYRGNTEAFF.

The V and J genes are TRBV7-6 and TRBJ2-3; 7 nucleotides agree with TRBD2. V lost 4 bases, J lost 6 bases, and 13 bases stayed unmatched. The CDR3 runs to 16 residues. Per the germline V gene, CDR1 is SGHVS and CDR2 is FNYEAQ. The CDR3 spells CASSSGTMVSRDTQYF. The CDR3 nucleotides read TGTGCCAGCAGCTCCGGGACTATGGTTAGTAGGGATACGCAGTATTTT.

The chain couples TRBV2 to TRBJ2-5; D perhaps matches TRBD1 (7 bases). Germline V gives CDR1 SNHLY, CDR2 FYNNEI. Trimming left V 5 bases short and J 2 bases short, with 12 bases between. CDR3 length equals 14 residues. This CDR3 reads CASSIQGGQETQYF. The CDR3 nucleotides read TGTGCCAGCAGTATCCAGGGGGGACAAGAGACCCAGTACTTC.

V and J are TRBV19 and TRBJ1-1; TRBD1 matches 11 bases. V was clipped by 10 bases and J by 6 bases; unmatched bases: 16. CDR3 length equals 16 residues. Germline CDR1 LNHDA, CDR2 SQIVND (reference sequence). The CDR3 nucleotides read TGTGCCACTCTCATTCCGTGGGGACAGGGGGGCCCTGAAGCTTTCTTT. Encoded protein: CATLIPWGQGGPEAFF.

The chain employs TRBV6-5 and TRBJ1-2, with 9 bases identical to TRBD1. Germline V gives CDR1 MNHEY, CDR2 SVGAGI. The length of the CDR3 is 15 residues. V was clipped by 4 bases and J by 8 bases; unmatched bases: 11. The CDR3 is CASSSDRGPAGGYTF. The CDR3, as DNA: TGTGCCAGCAGTTCGGACAGGGGACCAGCCGGGGGCTACACCTTC.

J is TRBJ1-1 and V is TRBV25-1, with 7 bases that match TRBD1. The CDR3 consists of 16 residues. Per the germline V gene, CDR1 is MGHDK and CDR2 is SYGVNS. Losses at the gene ends were 5 bases for V and 9 bases for J; bases not matched to a gene: 18. The CDR3 DNA sequence: TGTGCCAGCAGTCCCCCTGGAGACCGGGACAGTGGAAAAGCTTTCTTT. It translates to CASSPPGDRDSGKAFF.

The chain uses TRBV5-1 and TRBJ2-1; a possible D gene is TRBD1 (6 bases). Trimming pared 4 bases from V and 2 bases from J, leaving 13 bases between. Germline V CDR1 and CDR2: SGHRS, YFSETQ. The CDR3 sequence is 15 residues long. The CDR3 region is CASSPQGGAYNEQFF. Here the CDR3 DNA reads TGCGCCAGCAGCCCACAGGGTGGGGCCTACAATGAGCAGTTCTTC.

The chain combines TRBV5-1 with TRBJ2-5; 9 bases agree with TRBD2. From germline, CDR1 is SGHRS and CDR2 YFSETQ. This CDR3 is 15 amino acids long. Losses at the gene ends were 1 base for V and 2 bases for J; bases not matched to a gene: 3. CDR3 region: CASSLLAGGQETQYF. The CDR3, as DNA: TGCGCCAGCAGCTTGTTGGCGGGGGGGCAAGAGACCCAGTACTTC.

The chain uses TRBV7-2 and TRBJ1-2; the D gene is possibly TRBD1 (5 bases). Germline CDR1 SGHTA, CDR2 FQGNSA. The CDR3 covers 16 residues. V lost 4 bases and J lost 9, with 24 bases in between. This chain's CDR3 is CASSSLPGTGFNSYTF. CDR3 coding DNA: TGTGCCAGCAGCTCCCTACCTGGGACCGGGTTTAACAGCTACACCTTC.